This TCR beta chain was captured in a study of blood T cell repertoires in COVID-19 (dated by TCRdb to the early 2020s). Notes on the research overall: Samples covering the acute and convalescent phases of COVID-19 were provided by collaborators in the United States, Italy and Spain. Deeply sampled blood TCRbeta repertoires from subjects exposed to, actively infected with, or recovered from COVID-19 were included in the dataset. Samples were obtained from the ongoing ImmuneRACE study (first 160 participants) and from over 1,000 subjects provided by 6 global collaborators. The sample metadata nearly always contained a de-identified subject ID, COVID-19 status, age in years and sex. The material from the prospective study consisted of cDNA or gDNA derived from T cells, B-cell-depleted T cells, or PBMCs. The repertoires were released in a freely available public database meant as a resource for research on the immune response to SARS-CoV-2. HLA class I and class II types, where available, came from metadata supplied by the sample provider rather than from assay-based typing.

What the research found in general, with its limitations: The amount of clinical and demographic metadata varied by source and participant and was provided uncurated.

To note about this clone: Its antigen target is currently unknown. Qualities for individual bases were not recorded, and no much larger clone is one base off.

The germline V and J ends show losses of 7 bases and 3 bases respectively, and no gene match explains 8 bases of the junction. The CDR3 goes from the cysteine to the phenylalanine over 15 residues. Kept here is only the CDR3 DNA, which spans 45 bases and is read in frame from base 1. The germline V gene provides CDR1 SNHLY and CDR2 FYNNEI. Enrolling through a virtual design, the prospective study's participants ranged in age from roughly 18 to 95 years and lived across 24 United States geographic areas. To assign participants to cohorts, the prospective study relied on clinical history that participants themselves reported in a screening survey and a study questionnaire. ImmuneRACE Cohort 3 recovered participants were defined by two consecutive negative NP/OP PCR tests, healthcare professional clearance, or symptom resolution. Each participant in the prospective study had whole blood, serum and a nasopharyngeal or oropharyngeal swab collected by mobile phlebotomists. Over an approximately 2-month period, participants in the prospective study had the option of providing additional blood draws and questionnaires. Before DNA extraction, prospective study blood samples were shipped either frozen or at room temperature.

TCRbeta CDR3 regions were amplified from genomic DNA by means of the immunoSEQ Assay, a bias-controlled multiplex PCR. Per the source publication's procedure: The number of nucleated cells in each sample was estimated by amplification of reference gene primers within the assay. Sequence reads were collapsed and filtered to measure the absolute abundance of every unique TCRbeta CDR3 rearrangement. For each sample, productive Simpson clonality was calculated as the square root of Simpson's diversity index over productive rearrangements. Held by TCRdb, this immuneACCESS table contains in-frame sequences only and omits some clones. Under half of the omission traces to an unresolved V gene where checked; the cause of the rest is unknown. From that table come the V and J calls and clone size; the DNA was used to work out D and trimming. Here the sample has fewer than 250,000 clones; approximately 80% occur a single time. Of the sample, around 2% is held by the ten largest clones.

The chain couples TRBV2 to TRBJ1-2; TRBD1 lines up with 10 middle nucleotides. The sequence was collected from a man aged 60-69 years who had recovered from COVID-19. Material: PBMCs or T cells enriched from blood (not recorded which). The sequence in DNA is TGTGCCAGCAAGACCGGGACAGGGGTTGACTATGGCTACACCTTC. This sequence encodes CASKTGTGVDYGYTF.